The subject of this entry is one T cell receptor beta chain. The data were obtained in a study of blood T cell repertoires in COVID-19. Study context: Acute and convalescent COVID-19 specimens originated in the United States, Italy and Spain. PBMCs, B-cell-depleted T cells, or T cells were the source of the cDNA or gDNA that made up the material.

With V trimmed by 0 bases and J by 5 bases, 5 bases remained unmatched. The CDR3 loop spans 16 amino acids. Germline loops: CDR1 SGHRS, CDR2 YFSETQ. Per the study methods: Amplification from reference gene primers served as the basis for estimated nucleated cell counts. Measured with immunoSEQ multiplex PCR; TCRdb has only the in-frame clones, and not every one. The V and J calls and clone size were taken over from that table, and D and trimming were inferred from the DNA. The sample yields around 110,000 clones, approximately 87% seen once. This chain connects TRBV5-1 to TRBJ2-5; 12 bases are shared with TRBD2. The receptor comes from a man aged 25-45 years with acute or convalescent COVID-19. The sample taken for sequencing was peripheral blood. This chain's CDR3 is CASSLGTSGAGETQYF. As DNA, the CDR3 is TGCGCCAGCAGCTTGGGGACTAGCGGGGCGGGGGAGACCCAGTACTTC.